One and the same sample provided the 6 T cell receptor beta chains below, sequenced in a study of blood T cells in healthy people across ages. For the second PCR, which ran for 7 to 11 cycles, a sample-barcoded 5' primer and a J-beta primer mix were used. One entry per CDR3 protein, called by TCRdb with MiXCR from the 5' RACE reads. The sample carries hundreds of thousands of distinct CDR3 sequences, about 45% recorded once. The sequencing sample was made of blood. These receptors were obtained from a man at least 80 years old in good health.

On this clonotype itself: One end of the junction fails to match germline, which may point to a read error. This chain uses TRBV7-3 with TRBJ2-1; D perhaps matches TRBD2 (6 bases). Germline CDR1 reads SGHTA; CDR2 reads FQGTGA. This CDR3 region has 15 residues. CDR3 loop: CASSSSGLDYNERFF. The CDR3 DNA reads as TGTGCCAGCAGCTCCTCGGGACTCGATTACAATGAGCGGTTCTTC.

V usage is TRBV29-1 and J usage is TRBJ2-5; D call uncertain. TRBJ2-7 explains the end of the DNA better; the J call may be wrong. Germline loops: CDR1 SQVTM, CDR2 ANQGSEA. This CDR3 is built from 12 residues. CDR3 region: CSVETSGYEQYF. As DNA, the CDR3 is TGCAGCGTTGAAACCTCCGGGTACGAGCAGTACTTC.

This clonotype was found once. The chain couples TRBV12-3 or TRBV12-4 to TRBJ2-1; 10 nucleotides align to TRBD2. The CDR3 spans 17 residues. The V and J ends lost 8 bases and 7 bases, in that order; junction bases with no gene match: 17. CDR3 sequence: CASGPGSGGAGRNEQFF. The CDR3 DNA reads as TGTGCCAGCGGCCCGGGGAGCGGGGGGGCCGGTAGAAATGAGCAGTTCTTC.

The rearrangement links TRBV28 to TRBJ1-4; D is uncertain. CDR3 length: 15 residues. Germline V gene lookup returns CDR1 MDHEN and CDR2 SYDVKM. V lost 6 bases, J lost 3 bases, and 14 bases lay in between. CDR3 sequence (DNA): TGTGCCAGCAGCCGTGCCGGTCCGGCTAATGAAAAACTGTTTTTT. Translation: CASSRAGPANEKLFF.

This chain connects TRBV6-2 or TRBV6-3 to TRBJ2-5; 10 bases align to TRBD2. Per the germline V gene, CDR1 is MNHEY and CDR2 is SVGEGT. The CDR3 has 16 amino acids. J gave up 11 bases and V 7 bases, and 19 bases lay outside the gene matches. CDR3 nucleotides: TGTGCCAGCACCCTCTCAGCGGGGGGGCCCCCGTGGGAGCAGTACTTC. This translates into CASTLSAGGPPWEQYF.

V usage is TRBV3-1 and J usage is TRBJ2-3; D unresolved. CDR1 is LGHDT, CDR2 YNNKEL, per germline (reference sequence). CDR3 length equals 12 residues. Trimming stripped 3 bases from V and 12 bases from J, with 13 bases between. As DNA, the CDR3 is TGTGCCAGCAGCCACATCCGGAGTGTCCAGTATTTT. Encoded protein: CASSHIRSVQYF.